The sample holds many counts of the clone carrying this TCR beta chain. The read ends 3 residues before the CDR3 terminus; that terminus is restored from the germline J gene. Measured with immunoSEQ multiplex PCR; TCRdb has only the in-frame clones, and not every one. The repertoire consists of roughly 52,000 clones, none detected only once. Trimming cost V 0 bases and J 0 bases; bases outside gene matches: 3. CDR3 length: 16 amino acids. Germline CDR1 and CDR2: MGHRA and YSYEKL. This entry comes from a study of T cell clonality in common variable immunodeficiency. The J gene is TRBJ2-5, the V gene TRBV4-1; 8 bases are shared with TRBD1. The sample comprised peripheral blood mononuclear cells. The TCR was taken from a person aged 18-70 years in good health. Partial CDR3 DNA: TGCGCCAGCAGCCAAGAGCCAGGGGGCTACCAAGAGACC. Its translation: CASSQEPGGYQET. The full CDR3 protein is CASSQEPGGYQETQYF.